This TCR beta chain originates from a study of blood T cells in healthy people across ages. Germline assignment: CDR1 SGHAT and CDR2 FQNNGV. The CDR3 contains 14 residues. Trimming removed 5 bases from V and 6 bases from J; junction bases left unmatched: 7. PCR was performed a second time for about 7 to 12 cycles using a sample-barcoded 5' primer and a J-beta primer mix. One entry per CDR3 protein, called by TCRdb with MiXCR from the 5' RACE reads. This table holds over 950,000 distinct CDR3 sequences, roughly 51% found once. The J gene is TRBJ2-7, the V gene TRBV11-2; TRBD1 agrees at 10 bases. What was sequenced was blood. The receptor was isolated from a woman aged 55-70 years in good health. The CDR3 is CASSIPGQGSEQYF. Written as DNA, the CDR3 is TGTGCCAGCAGCATTCCGGGACAGGGGTCCGAGCAGTACTTC.